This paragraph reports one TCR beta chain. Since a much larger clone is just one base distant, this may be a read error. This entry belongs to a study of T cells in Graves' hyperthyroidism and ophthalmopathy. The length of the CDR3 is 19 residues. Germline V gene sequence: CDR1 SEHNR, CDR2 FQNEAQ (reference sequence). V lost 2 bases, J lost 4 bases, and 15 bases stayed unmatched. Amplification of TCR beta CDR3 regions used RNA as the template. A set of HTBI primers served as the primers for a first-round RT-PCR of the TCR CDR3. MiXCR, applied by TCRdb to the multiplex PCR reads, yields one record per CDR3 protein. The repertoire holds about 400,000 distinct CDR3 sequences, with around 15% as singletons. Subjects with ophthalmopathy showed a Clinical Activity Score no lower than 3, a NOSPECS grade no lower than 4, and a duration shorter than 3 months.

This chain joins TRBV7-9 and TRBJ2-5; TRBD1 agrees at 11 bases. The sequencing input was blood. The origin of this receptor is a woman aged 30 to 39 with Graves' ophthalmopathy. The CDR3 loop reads CASSLPGQGDYRSRETQYF. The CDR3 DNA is TGTGCCAGCAGCTTACCGGGACAGGGGGATTATAGGTCCCGAGAGACCCAGTACTTC.